A single sample gave rise to the 25 T cell receptor beta chains below, sequenced in a study of spatial heterogeneity in lung cancer. Indicated time point: blood at routine non-recurrence follow-up after resection. Whole RNA was taken from tumor, nontumor lung or frozen PBMC; it was then sequenced unsorted. TCRdb passed the 5' RACE reads through MiXCR, listing each CDR3 protein once. The sample yields some 120,000 distinct CDR3 sequences, more than 10% seen once. Sequencing was performed on PBMCs, taken at follow-up. These receptors were obtained from a male donor with early-stage non-small cell lung cancer.

This clonotype was counted between two and nine times. The rearrangement links TRBV7-8 to TRBJ2-5; perhaps TRBD2 as D (5 bases). The CDR3 runs to 17 residues. V shed 1 base and J shed 7 bases, with 22 bases lying between them. The germline V gene encodes CDR1 SGHVS and CDR2 FQNEAQ. The CDR3 nucleotides are TGTGCCAGCAGCTTAGTCACAAAAGCGGCCCAAGTAAGGACCCAGTACTTC. Its protein is CASSLVTKAAQVRTQYF.

The CDR3 loop reads CASSLAGTGGTEKLFF. The CDR3 region has the DNA TGCGCCAGCAGCCTTGCCGGGACAGGGGGCACTGAAAAACTGTTTTTT. The rearrangement uses TRBV5-1 and TRBJ1-4, with TRBD1 identical over 12 bases. There are 16 residues in the CDR3. J was trimmed by 7 bases and V by 4 bases; bases with no gene match: 8. CDR1 and CDR2 from the germline V gene are SGHRS and YFSETQ.

This clonotype was detected ten times or more. This sequence joins TRBV7-2 and TRBJ2-1; D is tentatively TRBD1 or TRBD2 (6 bases each). Germline V gives CDR1 SGHTA, CDR2 FQGNSA. The CDR3 is 13 amino acids. Trimming took off 7 bases at V and 12 bases at J, with 19 bases between the two ends. The CDR3 protein is CASTADGTGAQFF. For the CDR3, the DNA is TGTGCCAGCACCGCCGATGGCACGGGGGCGCAGTTCTTC.

At least ten counts were recorded for this clonotype. V is TRBV19 and J is TRBJ1-5; tentative D call: TRBD1 (6 bases). The CDR3 sequence is 13 residues long. Trimming left V 7 bases short and J 13 bases short, with 20 bases between. The germline gives CDR1 LNHDA, CDR2 SQIVND (reference sequence). CDR3 region: CASTSAGTRAQHF. CDR3 nucleotides: TGTGCCAGTACCTCCGCCGGGACAAGGGCACAGCATTTT.

This clonotype was detected only a few times. The chain has TRBV29-1 and TRBJ1-2, with TRBD1 matching 8 bases. The V gene's germline CDR1 is SQVTM and CDR2 ANQGSEA. V lost 3 bases to trimming and J lost 7 bases; unmatched junction nucleotides: 4. This CDR3 comprises 12 residues. CDR3 sequence (DNA): TGCAGCGTTGACAGGGGGCGGTTTGGCTACACCTTC. Translating gives CSVDRGRFGYTF.

This clonotype was seen many times. The rearrangement uses TRBV6-4 and TRBJ2-7, with 9 bases that match TRBD1. Germline trimming cut 9 bases from V and 3 bases from J; bases unmatched to any gene: 3. Germline assignment: CDR1 MRHNA and CDR2 SNTAGT. The CDR3 has 12 residues. CDR3 sequence: CARRTGDYEQYF. The CDR3 DNA sequence: TGTGCCAGAAGGACAGGGGACTACGAGCAGTACTTC.

The V and J genes are TRBV5-1 and TRBJ2-7; 8 nucleotides agree with TRBD1. From germline, CDR1 is SGHRS and CDR2 YFSETQ. Germline trimming cut 1 base from V and 5 bases from J; bases unmatched to any gene: 11. The CDR3 has 16 amino acids. The CDR3 region has the DNA TGCGCCAGCAGCTTGCCCCTCATGACAGGGGTGGACGAGCAGTACTTC. It codes for CASSLPLMTGVDEQYF.

This chain connects TRBV7-2 to TRBJ1-5; unclear D gene. The CDR3 has 13 residues. CDR1 SGHTA and CDR2 FQGNSA come from the germline V gene. V was pared by 5 bases and J by 0 bases, with 5 bases between. CDR3 nucleotides: TGTGCCAGCAGCGGAGTTAGCAATCAGCCCCAGCATTTT. This gives the protein CASSGVSNQPQHF.

This clonotype appeared many times. The CDR3 protein is CASSILTAGTLPEQFF. The CDR3 DNA reads TGTGCCAGCAGCATCCTAACGGCAGGGACACTTCCTGAGCAGTTCTTC. The chain couples TRBV7-2 to TRBJ2-1; a possible D gene is TRBD1 (6 bases). Trimming took 5 bases from V and 9 from J, leaving 23 bases between them. CDR1 and CDR2 (germline): SGHTA, FQGNSA. The CDR3 consists of 16 residues. The entire variable domain, with the rest obtained from reference TRBV7-2 and TRBJ2-1, is as follows: GAGVSQSPSNKVTEKGKDVELRCDPISGHTALYWYRQSLGQGLEFLIYFQGNSAPDKSGLPSDRFSAERTGGSVSTLTIQRTQQEDSAVYLCASSILTAGTLPEQFFGPGTRLTVL.

The chain's CDR3 is CASSPRTSPRDTQYF. The CDR3 bases are TGTGCCAGCAGCCCCCGGACTAGCCCTAGGGATACGCAGTATTTT. The chain uses TRBV11-2 and TRBJ2-3, with 8 nucleotides matching TRBD2. The V gene's germline CDR1 is SGHAT and CDR2 FQNNGV. Trimming took 5 bases from V and 6 from J; bases not matched to a gene: 10. The CDR3 is 15 residues long.

The chain joins TRBV27 to TRBJ1-1; D is undetermined. The CDR3 has 15 residues. The V end was cut by 3 bases, the J end by 1 base, with 12 bases between. CDR1 is MNHEY and CDR2 is SMNVEV in the germline V gene (reference sequence). The CDR3 sequence is CASSFSLGGNTEAFF. Here the CDR3 DNA reads TGTGCCAGCAGTTTTTCTCTCGGAGGGAACACTGAAGCTTTCTTT.

This clonotype was found many times. The chain has TRBV9 and TRBJ2-2; D unresolved. The V gene lost 3 bases and the J gene lost 4 bases, with 13 bases spanning the gap. This CDR3 comprises 15 residues. Germline V gives CDR1 SGDLS, CDR2 YYNGEE. CDR3 sequence: CASSANTRLTGELFF. In nucleotides, the CDR3 is TGTGCCAGCAGCGCGAACACCAGGCTCACCGGGGAGCTGTTTTTT. The variable domain in full, completed from reference TRBV9 and TRBJ2-2, reads DSGVTQTPKHLITATGQRVTLRCSPRSGDLSVYWYQQSLDQGLQFLIQYYNGEERAKGNILERFSAQQFPDLHSELNLSSLELGDSALYFCASSANTRLTGELFFGEGSRLTVL.

This chain joins TRBV9 and TRBJ2-7; weak D call: TRBD2 (6 bases). Germline CDR1 is SGDLS and CDR2 is YYNGEE. The CDR3 extends over 14 amino acids. V was cut by 3 bases and J by 2 bases, with 12 bases left in between. CDR3 bases: TGTGCCAGCAGCGGCGGGACCGATACCTACGAGCAGTACTTC. Translated: CASSGGTDTYEQYF.

A remark on this clonotype: A much larger clone sits a single nucleotide away, making a read error possible. The chain recombines TRBV20-1 with TRBJ1-2; 7 nucleotides align to TRBD1. The V gene's germline CDR1 is DFQATT and CDR2 SNEGSKA (reference sequence). CDR3 length equals 14 residues. CDR3 nucleotides: TGCAGTGCTAGGGCCGGGACAGCGGGGTATGGCTTCACCTTC. Its translation is CSARAGTAGYGFTF.

This clonotype was seen only a few times. The genes are TRBV12-3 or TRBV12-4 and TRBJ2-1; 13 nucleotides match TRBD2. After removal of 8 bases from V and 0 bases from J, the junction contained 13 bases not matched to a gene. This CDR3 is built from 19 residues. CDR3 protein: CASLKAGLAGDRSYNEQFF. CDR3 coding DNA: TGTGCCAGCCTCAAGGCTGGACTAGCGGGGGACCGCTCCTACAATGAGCAGTTCTTC.

This clonotype was counted only a few times. The V call is TRBV5-1, the J call TRBJ2-7; maybe TRBD2 (6 bases). The germline CDR1 and CDR2 sequences are SGHRS and YFSETQ. CDR3 length: 15 residues. V was pared by 5 bases and J by 3 bases, with 18 bases between. The CDR3 DNA follows: TGCGCCAGCAGAAAGGGACTTTCGCCTAACTACGAGCAGTACTTC. Protein sequence: CASRKGLSPNYEQYF.

The V and J genes are TRBV28 and TRBJ2-3, with D unclear. The CDR3 spans 13 residues. Germline V gene data show CDR1 as MDHEN and CDR2 as SYDVKM. Trimming cost V 10 bases and J 0 bases, with 11 bases left between them. The CDR3 loop is CATGVKSTDTQYF. The CDR3 DNA sequence: TGTGCCACCGGCGTGAAGAGCACAGATACGCAGTATTTT.

The table lists this clonotype with many counts. This chain connects TRBV28 to TRBJ1-5, with 7 bases aligning to TRBD1. The CDR3 consists of 15 residues. Losses at the gene ends were 3 bases for V and 9 bases for J; bases not matched to a gene: 11. The germline V gene has CDR1 MDHEN and CDR2 SYDVKM. The CDR3 spells CASSFVGQDGRPQHF. CDR3 coding DNA: TGTGCCAGCAGTTTTGTCGGACAGGATGGACGGCCCCAGCATTTT.

This clonotype has more than one count but fewer than ten. The chain uses TRBV10-1 and TRBJ1-2; unclear D gene. The germline V and J ends were trimmed by 8 bases and 7 bases, with 17 bases remaining between them. The V gene's germline CDR1 is WNHNN and CDR2 SYGVQD (reference sequence). The CDR3 is made up of 13 amino acids. CDR3 amino acids: CASSSLRGAGYTF. The CDR3 DNA sequence: TGCGCCAGCTCATCCCTTCGAGGAGCTGGCTACACCTTC.

On this clonotype itself: One end of the junction does not line up with germline, which may come from a read error. The chain couples TRBV15 to TRBJ1-1; D is unresolved. The CDR3 has 14 amino acids. Germline V gene lookup returns CDR1 LNHNV and CDR2 YYDKDF (reference sequence). CDR3 coding DNA: TGTGCCACCAGCCGAGACCCGACGGGCCTAGAAGCTTTCTTT. It yields the protein CATSRDPTGLEAFF.

V usage is TRBV2 and J usage is TRBJ1-1; no clear D gene. Germline lookup yields CDR1 SNHLY and CDR2 FYNNEI. The CDR3 length is 12 residues. Trimming pared 5 bases from V and 10 bases from J, leaving 14 bases between. CDR3 residues: CASSPPPPGAFF. The CDR3 DNA reads TGTGCCAGCAGTCCACCTCCACCCGGAGCTTTCTTT. Looking up the rest from reference TRBV2 and TRBJ1-1 gives the full variable domain: EPEVTQTPSHQVTQMGQEVILRCVPISNHLYFYWYRQILGQKVEFLVSFYNNEISEKSEIFDDQFSVERPDGSNFTLKIRSTKLEDSAMYFCASSPPPPGAFFGQGTRLTVV.

On this clonotype: At one end, the junction sequence differs from germline, possibly due to a read error. The V and J genes are TRBV29-1 and TRBJ2-7, with 14 bases that match TRBD2. This CDR3 comprises 15 residues. Looked up from germline, CDR1 is SQVTM and CDR2 is ANQGSEA. The CDR3: CSVDGTSGGTYERYF. DNA for the CDR3: TGCAGCGTTGACGGGACTAGCGGGGGAACCTACGAGCGGTACTTC.

Many counts were recorded for this clonotype. V and J are TRBV27 and TRBJ2-7; 9 bases fit TRBD1. This CDR3 has 14 residues. The germline V gene encodes CDR1 MNHEY and CDR2 SMNVEV (reference sequence). The trim removed 4 bases at V and 3 bases at J, leaving 4 bases unmatched. This chain's CDR3 is CASSWDRVRYEQYF. The CDR3 region has the DNA TGTGCCAGCAGTTGGGACAGGGTACGCTACGAGCAGTACTTC.

This clonotype was recorded a few times. V gene TRBV7-2 combines with J gene TRBJ2-7; D is possibly TRBD2 (5 bases). The CDR3 is made up of 13 amino acids. CDR1 is SGHTA, CDR2 FQGNSA, per germline. The V end lost 3 bases, the J end lost 5 bases, and 11 bases lay between the germline ends. DNA for the CDR3: TGTGCCAGCAGCTTCGGGGTAACCGACGAGCAGTACTTC. It encodes CASSFGVTDEQYF.

This rearrangement joins TRBV19 to TRBJ1-6; D uncertain. Trimming took 5 bases from V and 8 from J, leaving 16 bases between them. Per the germline V gene, CDR1 is LNHDA and CDR2 is SQIVND (reference sequence). This CDR3 region has 15 residues. The CDR3 reads CASSPRPSLDSPLHF. Here the CDR3 DNA reads TGTGCCAGTAGTCCCCGGCCATCATTGGATTCACCCCTCCACTTT.